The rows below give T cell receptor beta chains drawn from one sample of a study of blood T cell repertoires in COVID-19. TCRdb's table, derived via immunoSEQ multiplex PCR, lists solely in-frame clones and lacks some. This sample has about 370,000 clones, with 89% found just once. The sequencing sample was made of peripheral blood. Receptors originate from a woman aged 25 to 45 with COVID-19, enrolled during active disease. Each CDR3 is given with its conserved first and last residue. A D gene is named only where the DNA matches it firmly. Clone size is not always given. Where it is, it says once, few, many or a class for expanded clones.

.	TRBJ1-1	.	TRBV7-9	CASSLGRRFNEAFF	TGTGCCAGCAGCCTCGGCCGGCGGTTTAATGAAGCTTTCTTT
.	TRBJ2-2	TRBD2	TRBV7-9	CASSLTTSGRPSYAGELFF	TGTGCCAGCAGCCTAACGACTAGCGGGAGGCCCAGCTACGCCGGGGAGCTGTTTTTT
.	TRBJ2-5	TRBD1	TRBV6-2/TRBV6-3	CASSLSDRDPQETQYF	TGTGCCAGCAGCCTCTCGGACAGGGACCCCCAAGAGACCCAGTACTTC
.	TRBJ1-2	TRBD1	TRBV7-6	CASSPSGTGGAGYGYTF	TGTGCCAGCAGCCCATCCGGGACAGGGGGCGCAGGCTATGGCTACACCTTC
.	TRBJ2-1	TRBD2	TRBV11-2	CASSSLAVSRDEQFF	TGTGCCAGCAGCTCACTAGCGGTGAGCCGCGATGAGCAGTTCTTC
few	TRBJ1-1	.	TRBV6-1	CASSEARAQDTEAFF	TGTGCCAGCAGTGAAGCGAGGGCCCAGGACACTGAAGCTTTCTTT
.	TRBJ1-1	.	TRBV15	CATSNTYRASLDDTEAFF	TGTGCCACCAGCAACACATACAGGGCGAGTTTAGATGACACTGAAGCTTTCTTT
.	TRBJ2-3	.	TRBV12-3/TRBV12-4	CASSRYDTQYF	TGTGCCAGCAGCCGGTACGATACGCAGTATTTT
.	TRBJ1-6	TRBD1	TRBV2	CACTGTGDSPLHF	TGTGCCTGCACCGGGACAGGGGACTCACCCCTCCACTTT
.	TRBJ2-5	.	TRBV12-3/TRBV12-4	CASSSLASETQYF	TGTGCCAGCAGTTCACTAGCTTCAGAGACCCAGTACTTC
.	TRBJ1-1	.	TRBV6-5	CASSLARVNTEAFF	TGTGCCAGCAGTTTGGCCAGGGTAAACACTGAAGCTTTCTTT
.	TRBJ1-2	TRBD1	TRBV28	CASSLSRQGGYLIYGYTF	TGTGCCAGCAGTTTGTCGCGACAGGGGGGTTACCTTATCTATGGCTACACCTTC
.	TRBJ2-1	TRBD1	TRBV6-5	CASSRTGFDEQFF	TGTGCCAGCAGTCGGACAGGGTTTGATGAGCAGTTCTTC
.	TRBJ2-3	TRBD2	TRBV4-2	CASSQISSGASTDTQYF	TGTGCCAGCAGCCAGATATCGAGCGGGGCATCCACAGATACGCAGTATTTT
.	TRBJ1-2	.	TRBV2	CASSEEQVYGYTF	TGTGCCAGCAGTGAGGAACAGGTATATGGCTACACCTTC
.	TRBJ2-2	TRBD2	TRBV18	CASSPSGGNTGELFF	TGTGCCAGCTCCCCCAGCGGGGGGAACACCGGGGAGCTGTTTTTT
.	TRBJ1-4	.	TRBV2	CASRQGMYEKLFF	TGTGCCAGCAGACAGGGAATGTATGAAAAACTGTTTTTT
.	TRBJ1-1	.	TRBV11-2	CASSPQLGGGTEAFF	TGTGCCAGCAGCCCCCAGTTGGGGGGGGGCACTGAAGCTTTCTTT
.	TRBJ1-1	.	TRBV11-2	CASSLRVQDTEAFF	TGTGCCAGCAGCCTCAGGGTTCAGGACACTGAAGCTTTCTTT
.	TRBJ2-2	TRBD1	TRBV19	CATRTGGNTGELFF	TGTGCCACCAGGACAGGGGGGAACACCGGGGAGCTGTTTTTT
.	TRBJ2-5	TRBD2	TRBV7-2	CASSLNSGGETQYF	TGTGCCAGCAGCTTAAATAGCGGGGGAGAGACCCAGTACTTC
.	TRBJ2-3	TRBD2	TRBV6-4	CASAPGLAGYTDTQYF	TGTGCCAGCGCCCCGGGACTAGCGGGCTACACAGATACGCAGTATTTT
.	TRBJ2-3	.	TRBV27	CASSPSSTDTQYF	TGTGCCAGCAGTCCTTCTAGCACAGATACGCAGTATTTT
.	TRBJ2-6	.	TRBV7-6	CASSLPGLVGANVLTF	TGTGCCAGCAGCTTACCGGGACTGGTCGGGGCCAACGTCCTGACTTTC
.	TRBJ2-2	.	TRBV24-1	CATMAGLNTGELFF	TGTGCCACCATGGCAGGGCTGAACACCGGGGAGCTGTTTTTT
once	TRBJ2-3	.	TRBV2	CASSVTSTDTQYF	TGTGCCAGCAGTGTGACTAGCACAGATACGCAGTATTTT
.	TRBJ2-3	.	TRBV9	CASSVRGSSMDTQYF	TGTGCCAGCAGCGTCAGAGGGAGTTCAATGGATACGCAGTATTTT
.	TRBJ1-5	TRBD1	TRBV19	CASSFGQGGTGNQPQHF	TGTGCCAGTAGTTTCGGACAGGGGGGAACGGGAAATCAGCCCCAGCATTTT
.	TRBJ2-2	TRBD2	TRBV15	CATSRSLVTRGENTGELFF	TGTGCCACCAGCAGATCTTTGGTCACGCGGGGGGAGAACACCGGGGAGCTGTTTTTT
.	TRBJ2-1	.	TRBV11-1	CASTPGRTYNEQFF	TGTGCCAGCACACCGGGGAGGACCTACAATGAGCAGTTCTTC
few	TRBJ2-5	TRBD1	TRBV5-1	CASSTGQDQETQYF	TGCGCCAGCAGCACAGGACAGGACCAAGAGACCCAGTACTTC
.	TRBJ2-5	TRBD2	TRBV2	CARTSGEETQYF	TGTGCCAGGACTAGCGGAGAAGAGACCCAGTACTTC
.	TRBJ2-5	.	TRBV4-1	CASSHITGFQETQYF	TGCGCCAGCAGCCACATAACAGGATTCCAAGAGACCCAGTACTTC
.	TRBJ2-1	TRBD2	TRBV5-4	CASSSGTSGYNEQFF	TGTGCCAGCAGCTCCGGGACTAGCGGGTACAATGAGCAGTTCTTC
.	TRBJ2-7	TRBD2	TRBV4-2	CASSLSTSGGSREQYF	TGTGCCAGCAGCCTAAGTACTAGCGGGGGGTCTCGTGAGCAGTACTTC
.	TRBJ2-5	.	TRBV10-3	CAISELQETQYF	TGTGCCATCAGTGAGTTACAAGAGACCCAGTACTTC
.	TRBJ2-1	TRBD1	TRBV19	CASSIDSPGQGAKNEQFF	TGTGCCAGTAGTATAGATTCTCCCGGACAGGGGGCGAAGAATGAGCAGTTCTTC
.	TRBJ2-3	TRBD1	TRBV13	CASSVITGGASDTQYF	TGTGCCAGCAGCGTCATCACAGGGGGCGCGTCGGATACGCAGTATTTT
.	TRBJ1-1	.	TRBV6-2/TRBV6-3	CASSYVGRNTEAFF	TGTGCCAGCAGTTACGTTGGCAGAAACACTGAAGCTTTCTTT
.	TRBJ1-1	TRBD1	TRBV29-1	CSVSTGGDTEAFF	TGCAGCGTTTCTACAGGGGGAGACACTGAAGCTTTCTTT
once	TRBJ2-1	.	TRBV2	CASSDQAGYNEQFF	TGTGCCAGCAGTGACCAGGCAGGGTACAATGAGCAGTTCTTC
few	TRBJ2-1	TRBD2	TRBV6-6	CASTATSDDNEQFF	TGTGCCAGCACAGCTACTAGCGATGACAATGAGCAGTTCTTC
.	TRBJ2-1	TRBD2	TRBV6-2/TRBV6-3	CASSDDRASWTSGQFF	TGTGCCAGCAGTGACGACAGGGCGAGTTGGACTAGCGGGCAGTTCTTC
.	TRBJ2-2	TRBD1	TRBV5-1	CASSSATGGQGELFF	TGCGCCAGCAGCTCCGCTACAGGGGGCCAGGGGGAGCTGTTTTTT
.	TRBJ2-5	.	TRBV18	CASSPSEGQTQYF	TGTGCCAGCTCACCTTCGGAGGGGCAGACCCAGTACTTC
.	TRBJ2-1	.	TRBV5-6	CASSEGAGYYNEQFF	TGTGCCAGCAGCGAAGGGGCAGGTTATTACAATGAGCAGTTCTTC